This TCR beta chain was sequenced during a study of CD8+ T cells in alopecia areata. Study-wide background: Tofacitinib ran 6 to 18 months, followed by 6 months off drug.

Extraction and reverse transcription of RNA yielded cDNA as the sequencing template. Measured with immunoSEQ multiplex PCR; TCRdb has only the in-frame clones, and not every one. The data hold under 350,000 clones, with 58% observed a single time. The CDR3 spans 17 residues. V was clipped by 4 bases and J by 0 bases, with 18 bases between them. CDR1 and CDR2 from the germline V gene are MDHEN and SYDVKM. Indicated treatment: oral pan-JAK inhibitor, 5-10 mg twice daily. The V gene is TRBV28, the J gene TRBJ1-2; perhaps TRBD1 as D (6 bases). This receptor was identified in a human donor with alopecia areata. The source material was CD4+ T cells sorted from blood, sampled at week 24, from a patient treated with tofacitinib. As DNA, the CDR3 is TGTGCCAGCAGTTATATAGTCGCGGGGGGCGCTAACTATGGCTACACCTTC. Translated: CASSYIVAGGANYGYTF.